A selection of T cell receptor beta chains follows, all from one sample in a study of molecular identifiers for immune sequencing clone quantification. A single record per CDR3 protein comes from TCRdb applying MiXCR to the PCR reads. Of about 630,000 distinct CDR3 sequences listed, about 25% were seen once; the top ten hold about 0.81%. The sequenced sample was naive CD8+ T cells from blood, with Jurkat cell RNA spiked in. The source of these receptors is a human donor in good health. Some libraries in this study had Jurkat cell RNA spiked in. CDR3s include the opening cysteine and the closing phenylalanine or tryptophan. The D gene is left open where the match is weak. Size is stated for part of the rows, as once, few or many counts, or as a class when the clone is expanded.

TRBV4-1	NA	NA	TRBJ1-4	TGCGCCAGCAGCCAAGCTAGGGGAGGCGAAAAACTGTTTTTT	CASSQARGGEKLFF
TRBV12-3/TRBV12-4	few	TRBD2	TRBJ2-1	TGTGCCAGCAACGGGCGGGGGGGTTACAATGAGCAGTTCTTC	CASNGRGGYNEQFF
TRBV20-1	few	NA	TRBJ2-7	TGCAGTGCTAGAGGGGACGTCACCACCTACGAGCAGTACTTC	CSARGDVTTYEQYF
TRBV7-9	many	NA	TRBJ2-3	TGTGCCAGCAGCTCCAGACAGGAGAGCACAGATACGCAGTATTTT	CASSSRQESTDTQYF
TRBV12-3/TRBV12-4	NA	NA	TRBJ2-4	TGTGCCAGCACCACTCCGGGGGTTTCGAGCTCAAACATTCAGTACTTC	CASTTPGVSSSNIQYF
TRBV29-1	NA	NA	TRBJ2-7	TGCAGCGTTGAAGACACAAGCTCCTACGAGCAGTACTTC	CSVEDTSSYEQYF
TRBV13	NA	TRBD1	TRBJ1-6	TGTGCCGGCAGCTCATGGACAGGGCGAAATTCACCCCTCCACTTT	CAGSSWTGRNSPLHF
TRBV15	NA	NA	TRBJ1-1	TGTGCCACCAGCAGAGAATATTCGAACACTGAAGCTTTCTTT	CATSREYSNTEAFF
TRBV7-3	few	NA	TRBJ2-3	TGTGCCAGCAGCTTGAGCGGTTACAGCACAGATACGCAGTATTTT	CASSLSGYSTDTQYF
TRBV27	few	TRBD2	TRBJ2-3	TGTGCCAGCACTCAAACTAGCGGGAGCGGAGAAGATACGCAGTATTTT	CASTQTSGSGEDTQYF
TRBV28	many	NA	TRBJ2-3	TGTGCCAGCAGTGACGGCCAGGGCACAGATACGCAGTATTTT	CASSDGQGTDTQYF
TRBV5-1	NA	TRBD1	TRBJ2-1	TGCGCCAGCAGCCAGCTGGCGGACAGGGGTGGCAATGAGCAGTTCTTC	CASSQLADRGGNEQFF
TRBV28	many	NA	TRBJ2-7	TGTGCCAGCAGTTCCAGGGTAGGAGGCTACGAGCAGTACTTC	CASSSRVGGYEQYF
TRBV5-4	NA	NA	TRBJ1-5	TGTGCCAGCAGCTTGGGAGAGGATCAGCCCCAGCATTTT	CASSLGEDQPQHF
TRBV27	few	NA	TRBJ2-7	TGTGCCAGCAGTTTGAGAGGGAACACCTACGAGCAGTACTTC	CASSLRGNTYEQYF
TRBV4-2	NA	NA	TRBJ2-7	TGTGCCAGCAGCCAAGCTGACCGGTCCTACGAGCAGTACTTC	CASSQADRSYEQYF
TRBV6-2/TRBV6-3	NA	NA	TRBJ2-7	TGTGCCAGCAGTGACGGCTACCTATACGAGCAGTACTTC	CASSDGYLYEQYF
TRBV20-1	NA	NA	TRBJ2-1	TGCAGTGGCCTCAGGGGAATTTACAATGAGCAGTTCTTC	CSGLRGIYNEQFF
TRBV24-1	few	NA	TRBJ2-2	TGTGCCACCAGTGACTCAATTTCCGGGGAGCTGTTTTTT	CATSDSISGELFF
TRBV7-9	many	NA	TRBJ2-3	TGTGCCAGCAGCTTTTCGTGGTTAGATACGCAGTATTTT	CASSFSWLDTQYF
TRBV7-2	many	NA	TRBJ2-5	TGTGCCAGCAGCGTGCTAAACTTAGAAGAGACCCAGTACTTC	CASSVLNLEETQYF
TRBV5-6	few	NA	TRBJ2-7	TGTGCCAGCAGCTTGGGGGACCGTGCTTGGTACTTC	CASSLGDRAWYF
TRBV5-1	NA	NA	TRBJ2-7	TGCGCCAGCAGCTCGGTCGCGGGCGACTTCTACGAGCAGTACTTC	CASSSVAGDFYEQYF
TRBV7-9	few	TRBD2	TRBJ2-3	TGTGCCAGCAGCCGGGGGACTAGCTCTAGCACAGATACGCAGTATTTT	CASSRGTSSSTDTQYF
TRBV4-1	NA	TRBD2	TRBJ2-3	TGCGCCAGCAGCCGAGAAGCGGGAGTCAGTGTAGATACGCAGTATTTT	CASSREAGVSVDTQYF
TRBV11-2	many	TRBD2	TRBJ2-3	TGTGCCAGCAGCTTGGGAAGGACTAGCGGGGGTAGCACAGATACGCAGTATTTT	CASSLGRTSGGSTDTQYF
TRBV12-3/TRBV12-4	few	NA	TRBJ1-6	TGTGCCAGCAGTTTACAAATGGACTATAATTCACCCCTCCACTTT	CASSLQMDYNSPLHF
TRBV20-1	many	TRBD1	TRBJ2-7	TGCAGTGCTAGTTCGCCGACAGGGTCTGTCTACGAGCAGTACTTC	CSASSPTGSVYEQYF
TRBV10-2	NA	NA	TRBJ2-3	TGCACCAGCAGTGACTTAACGGGGGAAAGCACAGATACGCAGTATTTT	CTSSDLTGESTDTQYF
TRBV7-9	NA	TRBD1	TRBJ1-2	TGTGCCAGCAGCTTAGGTGGACAGGAATTAAACTATGGCTACACCTTC	CASSLGGQELNYGYTF
TRBV7-9	NA	NA	TRBJ1-5	TGTGCCAGCAGCCAGTACGCGGGGCCCCAGCATTTT	CASSQYAGPQHF
TRBV20-1	many	NA	TRBJ2-3	TGCAGTGCTAGAGTAGCGCCGGAGGCGGATACGCAGTATTTT	CSARVAPEADTQYF